This TCR beta chain is from a study of human T cells and chemical hapten exposure. Study information: After 6 days, upper back 0.01% DPC patch tests were scored. The patients, most of them female, presented with alopecia areata, totalis or universalis.

The CDR3 totals 18 residues. The junction had 9 bases not matched to a gene; V was cut back by 3 bases and J by 4 bases. The germline V gene has CDR1 SGHRS and CDR2 YFSETQ. Noted time point: patch test 1, 2 weeks after DPC sensitization. Treatment described: therapeutic diphenylcyclopropenone sensitization with weekly scalp DPC. Blood sampling occurred before each patch-test application. Attachment of unique molecular identifiers to individual cDNA molecules was performed in the library. TCRdb reanalysed the RACE reads using MiXCR and keeps one entry per CDR3 protein. The sample lists 60,000 to 80,000 distinct CDR3 sequences, approximately 35% occurring once.

This clonotype was sampled from a middle-aged man with alopecia areata. Some clones in this sample may be carry-over from other donors' samples. The V gene is TRBV5-1, the J gene TRBJ2-3; TRBD2 agrees at 15 bases. This specimen was whole blood, taken in connection with sensitization to the hapten diphenylcyclopropenone (DPC). CDR3 DNA: TGCGCCAGCAGCTCGGGACTAGCGGGAGGCGGTGTGGCAGATACGCAGTATTTT. Protein product: CASSSGLAGGGVADTQYF.